These 22 T cell receptor beta chains were sequenced from one sample in a study of response to subunit inactivated influenza vaccine. MiXCR, applied by TCRdb to the RT-PCR reads, yields one record per CDR3 protein. Of a few hundred thousand distinct CDR3 sequences in the sample, roughly 22% were seen once. Sequencing was performed on PBMCs from blood, taken about 19 months after vaccination. The receptors stem from a man aged 45 to 70 who received an inactivated influenza vaccine.

This clonotype was seen at least ten times. J is TRBJ2-1 and V is TRBV6-5; TRBD2 aligns across 8 bases. Germline CDR1 and CDR2: MNHEY and SVGAGI. V gave up 0 bases and J gave up 10 bases; unmatched junction bases: 8. The CDR3 runs to 15 residues. The CDR3 is CASSYSGSGVTEQFF. In nucleotides, the CDR3 is TGTGCCAGCAGTTACTCGGGTAGCGGGGTGACGGAGCAGTTCTTC.

This clonotype was detected a few times. V is TRBV18 and J is TRBJ1-1; unclear D gene. The CDR3 extends over 12 amino acids. V lost 4 bases to trimming and J lost 8 bases, with 11 bases between them. Germline V gene lookup returns CDR1 KGHSH and CDR2 LQKENI. CDR3 in DNA: TGTGCCAGCTCACACGACACCCTCGAAGCTTTCTTT. It yields the protein CASSHDTLEAFF.

This clonotype occurred a few times. The chain recombines TRBV28 with TRBJ1-2; D is unresolved. V was trimmed by 7 bases and J by 2 bases, leaving 8 bases between them. Germline CDR1 is MDHEN and CDR2 is SYDVKM. The CDR3 loop spans 12 amino acids. In nucleotides, the CDR3 is TGTGCCAGCATTGAAAGAAACTATGGCTACACCTTC. This codes for CASIERNYGYTF.

The V and J genes are TRBV7-6 and TRBJ2-7; 10 bases map to TRBD1. Germline CDR1 and CDR2: SGHVS and FNYEAQ. J was trimmed by 5 bases and V by 4 bases; bases with no gene match: 5. The CDR3 has 14 residues. The CDR3 coding sequence is TGTGCCAGCAGCTCCGGACAGGGGGGCAACGAGCAGTACTTC. Encoded protein: CASSSGQGGNEQYF.

This chain uses TRBV28 with TRBJ2-3, with D perhaps TRBD1 (5 bases). Trimming took off 3 bases at V and 2 bases at J, with 15 bases between the two ends. This CDR3 has 16 residues. Germline loops: CDR1 MDHEN, CDR2 SYDVKM. CDR3 loop: CASSFDEDKFTDTQYF. The DNA for the CDR3 is TGTGCCAGCAGTTTCGACGAGGACAAGTTCACAGATACGCAGTATTTT.

This clonotype was detected only a few times. V and J are TRBV20-1 and TRBJ2-7, with TRBD1 as a possible D gene (6 bases). From germline, CDR1 is DFQATT and CDR2 SNEGSKA (reference sequence). The CDR3 consists of 15 residues. V shed 6 bases and J shed 7 bases, with 25 bases lying between them. The CDR3 region is CSAASRSGTPWEQYF. For the CDR3, the DNA is TGCAGTGCGGCCTCGCGTTCCGGGACACCCTGGGAGCAGTACTTC.

A few counts support this clonotype. The J gene is TRBJ1-1, the V gene TRBV19, with TRBD1 matching over 8 bases. With V trimmed by 7 bases and J by 6 bases, 7 bases remained unmatched. This CDR3 region has 13 residues. CDR1 and CDR2 (germline): LNHDA, SQIVND (reference sequence). CDR3 nucleotide sequence: TGTGCCAGTAAGACAGGGGTGACCTCTGAAGCTTTCTTT. It yields the protein CASKTGVTSEAFF.

This rearrangement joins TRBV6-2 or TRBV6-3 to TRBJ1-5; possibly TRBD1 for D (5 bases). The germline V gene encodes CDR1 MNHEY and CDR2 SVGEGT. Trimming left V 1 base short and J 3 bases short, with 7 bases between. The CDR3 totals 14 residues. The CDR3 DNA reads as TGTGCCAGCAGTTACTTGGGGACCAATCAGCCCCAGCATTTT. It codes for CASSYLGTNQPQHF.

V usage is TRBV24-1 and J usage is TRBJ2-1; D remains ambiguous. Between the trimmed V and J ends, which lost 10 bases and 4 bases, there was a span of 13 bases. CDR1 is KGHDR, CDR2 SFDVKD, per germline. This CDR3 has 13 residues. This CDR3 reads CATQDQAYNEQFF. The CDR3 bases are TGTGCCACTCAAGACCAGGCATACAATGAGCAGTTCTTC.

This clonotype was detected a few times. J is TRBJ1-1 and V is TRBV9; maybe TRBD1 (5 bases). The germline gives CDR1 SGDLS, CDR2 YYNGEE. The V end lost 3 bases, the J end lost 4 bases, and 13 bases lay between the germline ends. The CDR3 totals 14 residues. CDR3 residues: CASSEAGLATEAFF. The CDR3 DNA sequence: TGTGCCAGCAGCGAGGCAGGGCTTGCCACTGAAGCTTTCTTT. Together with reference TRBV9 and TRBJ1-1, the CDR3 gives the full variable domain: DSGVTQTPKHLITATGQRVTLRCSPRSGDLSVYWYQQSLDQGLQFLIQYYNGEERAKGNILERFSAQQFPDLHSELNLSSLELGDSALYFCASSEAGLATEAFFGQGTRLTVV.

V gene TRBV10-3 combines with J gene TRBJ1-1, with D possibly matching TRBD1 (5 bases). CDR1 and CDR2 (germline): ENHRY, SYGVKD. The V end lost 2 bases, the J end lost 1 base, and 11 bases lay between the germline ends. The CDR3 is made up of 15 amino acids. CDR3 residues: CAISEPGRTNTEAFF. The CDR3 DNA reads as TGTGCCATCAGTGAGCCGGGACGGACGAACACTGAAGCTTTCTTT.

The rearrangement joins TRBV5-1 to TRBJ2-2; D not resolved. Per germline, CDR1 SGHRS and CDR2 YFSETQ. The CDR3 loop spans 12 amino acids. With 0 bases removed from V and 5 bases from J, the gap between germline ends came to 2 bases. The CDR3 is CASSLETGELFF. The CDR3, as DNA: TGCGCCAGCAGCTTGGAAACCGGGGAGCTGTTTTTT.

This chain uses TRBV12-3 or TRBV12-4 with TRBJ1-5; D ambiguous. The CDR3 extends over 15 amino acids. Trimming pared 6 bases from V and 11 bases from J, leaving 23 bases between. This CDR3 is CASSPGRASTLTQHF. The CDR3 DNA follows: TGTGCCAGCAGCCCAGGTCGCGCCTCTACTTTGACCCAGCATTTT.

This sequence joins TRBV4-1 and TRBJ2-1; 10 bases fit TRBD2. V lost 3 bases and J lost 6; bases outside the gene matches: 2. Germline values: CDR1 MGHRA, CDR2 YSYEKL. This CDR3 spans 14 amino acids. CDR3: CASSHSGRGNEQFF. As DNA, the CDR3 is TGCGCCAGCAGCCACAGCGGGAGGGGCAATGAGCAGTTCTTC.

This clonotype was recorded at least ten times. The rearrangement links TRBV20-1 to TRBJ2-2, with 8 positions matching TRBD1. The trim removed 6 bases at V and 3 bases at J, leaving 6 bases unmatched. Germline V gene lookup returns CDR1 DFQATT and CDR2 SNEGSKA (reference sequence). There are 14 residues in the CDR3. CDR3 sequence (DNA): TGCAGTGCCGCAGGGGGCGCTTACACCGGGGAGCTGTTTTTT. Its translation is CSAAGGAYTGELFF.

The chain employs TRBV10-3 and TRBJ1-1; possible D gene TRBD1, 5 bases. The CDR3 sequence is 15 residues long. Trimming stripped 3 bases from V and 0 bases from J, with 11 bases between. Germline lookup yields CDR1 ENHRY and CDR2 SYGVKD. This CDR3 is CAISEGAIMNTEAFF. The CDR3, as DNA: TGTGCCATCAGTGAAGGGGCCATAATGAACACTGAAGCTTTCTTT.

Only a few counts were recorded for this clonotype. The rearrangement uses TRBV7-2 and TRBJ1-2; a possible D gene is TRBD1 (5 bases). Germline V gene lookup returns CDR1 SGHTA and CDR2 FQGNSA. The V end was cut by 5 bases, the J end by 8 bases, with 12 bases between. This CDR3 region has 12 residues. Written as DNA, the CDR3 is TGTGCCAGCAGCCCCGCTCGGGGCGGCTACACCTTC. Protein product: CASSPARGGYTF. Supplemented by reference TRBV7-2 and TRBJ1-2, the full variable domain reads GAGVSQSPSNKVTEKGKDVELRCDPISGHTALYWYRQSLGQGLEFLIYFQGNSAPDKSGLPSDRFSAERTGGSVSTLTIQRTQQEDSAVYLCASSPARGGYTFGSGTRLTVV.

This clonotype was counted a few times. The chain links TRBV19 to TRBJ1-1; possibly TRBD1 for D (5 bases). Germline CDR1 and CDR2: LNHDA and SQIVND (reference sequence). V shed 6 bases and J shed 1 base, with 15 bases lying between them. The CDR3 is 15 residues long. The CDR3: CASRSSYGGNTEAFF. DNA of the CDR3: TGTGCCAGTAGATCCTCGTACGGGGGGAACACTGAAGCTTTCTTT.

The chain employs TRBV5-1 and TRBJ2-5; 8 positions agree with TRBD2. The CDR3 runs to 15 residues. The V segment lost 0 bases and the J segment 5 bases; nucleotides outside the gene matches: 6. Germline V gene lookup returns CDR1 SGHRS and CDR2 YFSETQ. The CDR3 spells CASSLVGLGEETQYF. The CDR3 coding sequence is TGCGCCAGCAGCTTGGTGGGACTAGGAGAGGAGACCCAGTACTTC. The variable domain in full, completed from reference TRBV5-1 and TRBJ2-5, reads KAGVTQTPRYLIKTRGQQVTLSCSPISGHRSVSWYQQTPGQGLQFLFEYFSETQRNKGNFPGRFSGRQFSNSRSEMNVSTLELGDSALYLCASSLVGLGEETQYFGPGTRLLVL.

Only a few counts were recorded for this clonotype. This chain links TRBV20-1 with TRBJ1-5; D gene uncertain. The CDR3 sequence is 13 residues long. Germline CDR1 DFQATT, CDR2 SNEGSKA (reference sequence). V dropped 0 bases and J dropped 5 bases, with 8 bases sitting between them. The CDR3 loop reads CSAREQIYQPQHF. For the CDR3, the DNA is TGCAGTGCTAGAGAACAGATCTATCAGCCCCAGCATTTT.

J is TRBJ1-1 and V is TRBV10-3; 9 positions agree with TRBD1. The CDR3 is 14 amino acids. V gave up 6 bases and J gave up 4 bases; unmatched junction bases: 6. Germline CDR1 is ENHRY and CDR2 is SYGVKD. The CDR3 reads CAIRRQGGSTEAFF. CDR3 nucleotide sequence: TGTGCCATCAGGCGACAGGGGGGCAGCACTGAAGCTTTCTTT.

This clonotype was counted a few times. The V call is TRBV4-1, the J call TRBJ1-5; D gene ambiguous. V lost 2 bases to trimming and J lost 7 bases, with 15 bases between them. CDR1 is MGHRA and CDR2 is YSYEKL in the germline V gene. The CDR3 loop spans 15 amino acids. Written as DNA, the CDR3 is TGCGCCAGCAGCCAAATAACGTCGGGTGACCAGCCCCAGCATTTT. Encoded protein: CASSQITSGDQPQHF.